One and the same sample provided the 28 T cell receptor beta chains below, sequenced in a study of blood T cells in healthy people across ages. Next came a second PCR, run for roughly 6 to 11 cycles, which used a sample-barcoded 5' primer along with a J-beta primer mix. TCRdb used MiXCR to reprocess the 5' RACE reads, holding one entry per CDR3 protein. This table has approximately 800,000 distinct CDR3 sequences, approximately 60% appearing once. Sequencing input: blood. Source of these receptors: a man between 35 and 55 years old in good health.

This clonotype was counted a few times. The CDR3 spells CSVEVPISPYEQFF. DNA for the CDR3: TGCAGCGTTGAAGTCCCAATATCGCCGTATGAGCAGTTCTTC. The chain uses TRBV29-1 and TRBJ2-1, with no clear D. V lost 1 base and J lost 8, with 15 bases in between. This CDR3 has 14 amino acids. Looked up from germline, CDR1 is SQVTM and CDR2 is ANQGSEA.

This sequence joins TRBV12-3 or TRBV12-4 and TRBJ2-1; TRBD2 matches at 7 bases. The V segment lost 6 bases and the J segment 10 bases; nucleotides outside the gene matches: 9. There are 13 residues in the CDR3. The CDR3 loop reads CASSLLAVQEQFF. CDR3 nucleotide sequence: TGTGCCAGCAGCCTCCTAGCGGTTCAGGAGCAGTTCTTC.

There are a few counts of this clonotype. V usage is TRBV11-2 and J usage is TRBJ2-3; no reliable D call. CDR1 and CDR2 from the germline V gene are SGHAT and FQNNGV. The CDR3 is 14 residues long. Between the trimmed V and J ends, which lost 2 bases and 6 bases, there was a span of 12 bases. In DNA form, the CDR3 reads TGTGCCAGCAGCTTAATGGGGTCTTCGGATACGCAGTATTTT. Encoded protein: CASSLMGSSDTQYF.

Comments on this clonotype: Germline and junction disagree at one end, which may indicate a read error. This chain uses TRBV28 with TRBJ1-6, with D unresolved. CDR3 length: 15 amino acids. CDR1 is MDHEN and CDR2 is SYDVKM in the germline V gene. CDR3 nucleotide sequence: TGCGCCAGCAGTTTTAATGCAGGTGGGAATTCACCCCTCCACTTT. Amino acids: CASSFNAGGNSPLHF.

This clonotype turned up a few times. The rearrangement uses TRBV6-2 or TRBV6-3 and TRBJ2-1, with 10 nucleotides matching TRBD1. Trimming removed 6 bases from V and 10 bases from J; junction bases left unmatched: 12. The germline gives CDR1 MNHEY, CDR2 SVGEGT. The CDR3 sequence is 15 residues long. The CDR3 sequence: CASSLNGQGVGEQFF. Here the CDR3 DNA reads TGTGCCAGCAGCCTGAACGGACAGGGGGTCGGCGAGCAGTTCTTC.

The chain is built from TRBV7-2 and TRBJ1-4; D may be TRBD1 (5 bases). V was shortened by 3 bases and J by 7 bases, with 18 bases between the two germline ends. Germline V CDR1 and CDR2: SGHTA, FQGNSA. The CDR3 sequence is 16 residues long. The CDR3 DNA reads TGTGCCAGCAGCTTGGGTCCTCCGAGCCAGGGTGAAAAACTGTTTTTT. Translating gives CASSLGPPSQGEKLFF. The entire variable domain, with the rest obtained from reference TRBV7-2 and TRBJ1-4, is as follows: GAGVSQSPSNKVTEKGKDVELRCDPISGHTALYWYRQSLGQGLEFLIYFQGNSAPDKSGLPSDRFSAERTGGSVSTLTIQRTQQEDSAVYLCASSLGPPSQGEKLFFGSGTQLSVL.

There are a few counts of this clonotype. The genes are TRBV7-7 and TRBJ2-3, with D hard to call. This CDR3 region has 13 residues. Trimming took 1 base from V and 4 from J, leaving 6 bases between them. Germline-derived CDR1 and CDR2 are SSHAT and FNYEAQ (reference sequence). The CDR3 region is CASSLDTSDTQYF. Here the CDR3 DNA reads TGTGCCAGCAGCTTAGATACTTCAGATACGCAGTATTTT.

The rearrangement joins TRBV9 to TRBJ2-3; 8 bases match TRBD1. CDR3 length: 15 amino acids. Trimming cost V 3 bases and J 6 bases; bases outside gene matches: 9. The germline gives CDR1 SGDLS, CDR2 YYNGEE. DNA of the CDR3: TGTGCCAGCAGCGGTGGACAGGGTTTCGCGGATACGCAGTATTTT. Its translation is CASSGGQGFADTQYF. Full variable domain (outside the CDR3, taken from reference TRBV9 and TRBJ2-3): DSGVTQTPKHLITATGQRVTLRCSPRSGDLSVYWYQQSLDQGLQFLIQYYNGEERAKGNILERFSAQQFPDLHSELNLSSLELGDSALYFCASSGGQGFADTQYFGPGTRLTVL.

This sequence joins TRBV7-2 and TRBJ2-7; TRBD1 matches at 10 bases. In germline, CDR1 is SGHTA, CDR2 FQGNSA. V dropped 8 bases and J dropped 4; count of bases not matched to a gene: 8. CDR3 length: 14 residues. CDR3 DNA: TGTGCCAGCGGCGCAACGGGACAGGGGTACGAGCAGTACTTC. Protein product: CASGATGQGYEQYF.

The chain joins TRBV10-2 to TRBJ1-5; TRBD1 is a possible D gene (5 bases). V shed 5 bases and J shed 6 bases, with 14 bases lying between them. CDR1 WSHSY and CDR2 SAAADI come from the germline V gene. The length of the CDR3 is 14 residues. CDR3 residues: CASSPGIGGQPQHF. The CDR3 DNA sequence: TGCGCCAGCAGTCCGGGCATTGGGGGTCAGCCCCAGCATTTT.

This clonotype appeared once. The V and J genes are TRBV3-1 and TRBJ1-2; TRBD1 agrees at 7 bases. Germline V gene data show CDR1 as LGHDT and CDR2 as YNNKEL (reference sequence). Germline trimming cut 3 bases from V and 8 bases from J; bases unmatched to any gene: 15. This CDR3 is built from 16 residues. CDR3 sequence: CASSHEGMTGSIGYTF. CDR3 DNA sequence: TGTGCCAGCAGCCATGAAGGAATGACAGGGTCGATCGGCTACACCTTC.

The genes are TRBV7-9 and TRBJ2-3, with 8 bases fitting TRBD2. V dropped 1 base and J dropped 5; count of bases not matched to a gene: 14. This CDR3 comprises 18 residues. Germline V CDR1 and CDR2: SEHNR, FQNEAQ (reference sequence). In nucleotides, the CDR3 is TGTGCCAGCAGCTTAGGCCTAGGACTAGCAGAATCGGGAGATACGCAGTATTTT. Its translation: CASSLGLGLAESGDTQYF.

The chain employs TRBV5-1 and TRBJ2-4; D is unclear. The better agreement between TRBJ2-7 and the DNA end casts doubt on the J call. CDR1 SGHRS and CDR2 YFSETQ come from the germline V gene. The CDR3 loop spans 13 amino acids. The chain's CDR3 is CASSLDQSYEQYF. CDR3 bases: TGCGCCAGCAGCTTGGACCAATCCTACGAGCAGTACTTC.

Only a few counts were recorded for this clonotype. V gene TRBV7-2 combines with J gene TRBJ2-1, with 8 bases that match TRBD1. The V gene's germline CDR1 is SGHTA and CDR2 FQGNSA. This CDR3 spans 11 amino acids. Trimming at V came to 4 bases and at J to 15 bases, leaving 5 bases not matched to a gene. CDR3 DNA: TGTGCCAGCAGCTCGGACAGGGCCCCGTTCTTC. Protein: CASSSDRAPFF. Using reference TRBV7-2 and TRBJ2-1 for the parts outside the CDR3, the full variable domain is GAGVSQSPSNKVTEKGKDVELRCDPISGHTALYWYRQSLGQGLEFLIYFQGNSAPDKSGLPSDRFSAERTGGSVSTLTIQRTQQEDSAVYLCASSSDRAPFFGPGTRLTVL.

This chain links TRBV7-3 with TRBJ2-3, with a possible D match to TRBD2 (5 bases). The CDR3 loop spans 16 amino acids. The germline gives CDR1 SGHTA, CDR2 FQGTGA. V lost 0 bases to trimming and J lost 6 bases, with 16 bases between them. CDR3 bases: TGTGCCAGCAGCTTAACCCGGGGAGCCTTAGGCGATACGCAGTATTTT. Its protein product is CASSLTRGALGDTQYF.

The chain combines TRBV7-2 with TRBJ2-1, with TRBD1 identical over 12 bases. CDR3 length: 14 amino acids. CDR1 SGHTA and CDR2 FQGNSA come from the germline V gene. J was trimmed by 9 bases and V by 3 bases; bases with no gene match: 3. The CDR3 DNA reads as TGTGCCAGCAGCTTGCCGGGACAGGGGGCTGAGCAGTTCTTC. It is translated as CASSLPGQGAEQFF.

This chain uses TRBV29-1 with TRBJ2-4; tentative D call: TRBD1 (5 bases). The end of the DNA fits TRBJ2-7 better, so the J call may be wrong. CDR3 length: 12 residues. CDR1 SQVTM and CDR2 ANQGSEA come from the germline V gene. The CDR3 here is CSVERGSYEQYF. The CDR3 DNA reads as TGCAGCGTTGAAAGGGGATCCTACGAGCAGTACTTC.

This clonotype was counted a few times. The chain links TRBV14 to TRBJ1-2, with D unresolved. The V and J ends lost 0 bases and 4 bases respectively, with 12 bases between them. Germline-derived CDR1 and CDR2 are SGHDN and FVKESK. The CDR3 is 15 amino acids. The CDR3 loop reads CASSQDRGGAYGYTF. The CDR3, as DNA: TGTGCCAGCAGCCAAGATCGCGGCGGAGCCTATGGCTACACCTTC.

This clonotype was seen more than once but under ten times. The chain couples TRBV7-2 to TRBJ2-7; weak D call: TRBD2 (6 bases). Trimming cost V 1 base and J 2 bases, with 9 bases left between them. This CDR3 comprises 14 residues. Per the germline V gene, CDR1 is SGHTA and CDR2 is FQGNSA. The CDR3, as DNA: TGTGCCAGCAGCTTAGTGCTAGCGACCTACGAGCAGTACTTC. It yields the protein CASSLVLATYEQYF.

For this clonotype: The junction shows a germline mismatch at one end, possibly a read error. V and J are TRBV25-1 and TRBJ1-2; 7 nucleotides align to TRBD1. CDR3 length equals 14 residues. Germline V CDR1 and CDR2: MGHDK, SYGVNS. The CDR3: CVSSTTGTNYGYTF. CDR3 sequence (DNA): TGTGTCAGCAGTACGACAGGGACTAACTATGGCTACACCTTC.

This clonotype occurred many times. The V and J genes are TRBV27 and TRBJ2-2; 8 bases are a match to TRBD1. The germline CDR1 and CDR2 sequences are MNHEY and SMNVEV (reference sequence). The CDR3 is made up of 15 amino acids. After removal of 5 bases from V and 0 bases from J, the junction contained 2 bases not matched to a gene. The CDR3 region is CASSLQGANTGELFF. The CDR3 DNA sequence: TGTGCCAGCAGTCTACAGGGGGCGAACACCGGGGAGCTGTTTTTT.

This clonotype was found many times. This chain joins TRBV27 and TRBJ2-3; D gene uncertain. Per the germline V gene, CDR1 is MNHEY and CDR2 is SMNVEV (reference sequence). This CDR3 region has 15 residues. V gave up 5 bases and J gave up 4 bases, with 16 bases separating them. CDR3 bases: TGTGCCAGCAGTCTCATCTTTGGTCCCCCAGATACGCAGTATTTT. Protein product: CASSLIFGPPDTQYF.

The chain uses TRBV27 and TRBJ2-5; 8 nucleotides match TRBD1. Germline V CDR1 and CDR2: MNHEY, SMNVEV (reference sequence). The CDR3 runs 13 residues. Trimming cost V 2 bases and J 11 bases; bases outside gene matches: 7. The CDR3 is CASSLGRGQEQYF. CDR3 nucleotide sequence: TGTGCCAGCAGTTTAGGCAGGGGGCAAGAGCAGTACTTC.

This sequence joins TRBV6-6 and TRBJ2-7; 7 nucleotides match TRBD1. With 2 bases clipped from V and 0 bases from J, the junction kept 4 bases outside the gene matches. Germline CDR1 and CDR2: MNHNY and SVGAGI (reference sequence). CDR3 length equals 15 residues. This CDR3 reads CASSYTGTVSYEQYF. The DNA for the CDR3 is TGTGCCAGCAGTTACACCGGGACAGTCTCCTACGAGCAGTACTTC.

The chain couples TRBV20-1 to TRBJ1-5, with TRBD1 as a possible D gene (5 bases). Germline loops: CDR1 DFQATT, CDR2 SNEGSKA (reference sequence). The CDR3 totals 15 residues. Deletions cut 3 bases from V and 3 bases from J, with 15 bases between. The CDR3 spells CSASGLGPDNQPQHF. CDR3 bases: TGCAGTGCTAGTGGGTTGGGGCCAGACAATCAGCCCCAGCATTTT.

As DNA, the CDR3 is TGTGCCAGCAGTTTAGGGGGGGCTTGGTGGGACACAGATACGCAGTATTTT. Its protein product is CASSLGGAWWDTDTQYF. The rearrangement joins TRBV12-3 or TRBV12-4 to TRBJ2-3, with D perhaps TRBD1 or TRBD2 (6 bases each). Between the trimmed V and J ends, which lost 1 base and 2 bases, there was a span of 16 bases. This CDR3 region has 17 residues.

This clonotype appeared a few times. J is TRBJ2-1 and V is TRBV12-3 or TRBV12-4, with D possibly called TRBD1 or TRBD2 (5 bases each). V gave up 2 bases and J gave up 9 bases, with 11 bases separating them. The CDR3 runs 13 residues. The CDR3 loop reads CASSLKGDGEQFF. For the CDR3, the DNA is TGTGCCAGCAGTTTAAAAGGGGACGGTGAGCAGTTCTTC.

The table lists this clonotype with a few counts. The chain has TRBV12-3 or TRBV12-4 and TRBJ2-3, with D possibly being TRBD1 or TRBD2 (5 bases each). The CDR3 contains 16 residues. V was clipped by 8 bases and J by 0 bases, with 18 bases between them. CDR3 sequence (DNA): TGTGCCAGCGCTGTGGCCGGGGCAGAGAGCACAGATACGCAGTATTTT. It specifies CASAVAGAESTDTQYF.